The 27 T cell receptor beta chains below were found in one sample sequenced in a study of cytomegalovirus exposure and HLA in healthy donors. Sequencing used immunoSEQ multiplex PCR; TCRdb keeps in-frame clones, though not all of them. This table holds about 340,000 clones, about nine tenths found once. Sample: PBMCs. The receptor set was obtained from a woman aged 18-29 years in good health and CMV-seronegative.

The rearrangement uses TRBV5-1 and TRBJ2-7; 7 bases agree with TRBD1. The CDR3 extends over 15 amino acids. Looked up from germline, CDR1 is SGHRS and CDR2 is YFSETQ. V dropped 4 bases and J dropped 2; count of bases not matched to a gene: 9. The CDR3 here is CASSAWTGGTYEQYF. CDR3 nucleotide sequence: TGCGCCAGCAGCGCCTGGACAGGCGGAACCTACGAGCAGTACTTC.

Written as DNA, the CDR3 is TGCGCCAGCAGCCCGAGTTCAGGGGGCCCCTACGAGCAGTACTTC. It codes for CASSPSSGGPYEQYF. The chain employs TRBV5-1 and TRBJ2-7; 8 nucleotides match TRBD1. The CDR3 totals 15 residues. Germline lookup yields CDR1 SGHRS and CDR2 YFSETQ. Trimming took 4 bases from V and 2 from J; bases not matched to a gene: 8.

The CDR3 sequence: CSVAGEPYEQYF. The CDR3 DNA is TGCAGCGTTGCCGGGGAACCCTACGAGCAGTACTTC. The chain links TRBV29-1 to TRBJ2-7, with a weak D call TRBD2 (5 bases). From germline, CDR1 is SQVTM and CDR2 ANQGSEA. The CDR3 runs 12 residues. V was pared by 4 bases and J by 2 bases, with 9 bases between.

The V gene is TRBV12-5, the J gene TRBJ2-2; D is perhaps TRBD2 (6 bases). The germline gives CDR1 LGHNT, CDR2 FRNRAP. The CDR3 has 15 residues. The V and J ends lost 5 bases and 1 base respectively, with 11 bases between them. The CDR3 is CASGPYSGNTGELFF. The CDR3 nucleotides are TGTGCTAGTGGTCCGTATAGCGGGAACACCGGGGAGCTGTTTTTT.

The count of this clone is one. This chain joins TRBV5-6 and TRBJ1-5, with D maybe TRBD1 (5 bases). Germline V gene lookup returns CDR1 SGHDT and CDR2 YYEEEE. CDR3 length: 15 amino acids. With 0 bases removed from V and 5 bases from J, the gap between germline ends came to 12 bases. The CDR3 is CASSLAGDYYQPQHF. The DNA for the CDR3 is TGTGCCAGCAGCTTGGCCGGGGACTATTATCAGCCCCAGCATTTT.

The rearrangement links TRBV7-9 to TRBJ2-7; 7 nucleotides align to TRBD1. The V segment lost 5 bases and the J segment 0 bases; nucleotides outside the gene matches: 4. Germline V gene lookup returns CDR1 SEHNR and CDR2 FQNEAQ (reference sequence). This CDR3 contains 14 residues. The CDR3, as DNA: TGTGCCAGCAGCATGGGGACAGTCTCCTACGAGCAGTACTTC. Translated: CASSMGTVSYEQYF.

The chain couples TRBV28 to TRBJ1-3; no clear D. Germline CDR1 is MDHEN and CDR2 is SYDVKM. The CDR3 consists of 11 residues. The CDR3 DNA is TGTAGGGTCGGGGCTGGAAACACCATATATTTT. The encoded protein is CRVGAGNTIYF.

The chain combines TRBV2 with TRBJ2-1; TRBD2 agrees at 8 bases. V was clipped by 6 bases and J by 5 bases; unmatched bases: 3. Germline V gives CDR1 SNHLY, CDR2 FYNNEI. The CDR3 is 13 amino acids. CDR3 in amino acids: CASSPGGDNEQFF. The CDR3 nucleotides read TGTGCCAGCAGCCCGGGGGGGGACAATGAGCAGTTCTTC.

The sample holds a few counts of this clone. The genes are TRBV18 and TRBJ1-2, with 9 bases identical to TRBD1. Germline values: CDR1 KGHSH, CDR2 LQKENI. The CDR3 length is 14 residues. V was clipped by 7 bases and J by 7 bases; unmatched bases: 10. CDR3 residues: CASFPGQGSSGYTF. CDR3 sequence (DNA): TGTGCCAGCTTTCCGGGACAGGGTTCATCTGGCTACACCTTC. The entire variable domain, with the rest obtained from reference TRBV18 and TRBJ1-2, is as follows: NAGVMQNPRHLVRRRGQEARLRCSPMKGHSHVYWYRQLPEEGLKFMVYLQKENIIDESGMPKERFSAEFPKEGPSILRIQQVVRGDSAAYFCASFPGQGSSGYTFGSGTRLTVV.

This sequence joins TRBV29-1 and TRBJ1-1, with a weak D call TRBD1 (5 bases). In germline, CDR1 is SQVTM, CDR2 ANQGSEA. Trimming stripped 2 bases from V and 1 base from J, with 14 bases between. The CDR3 totals 15 residues. CDR3 in amino acids: CSVELLQATNTEAFF. CDR3 bases: TGCAGCGTTGAATTGTTACAGGCCACGAACACTGAAGCTTTCTTT.

This chain links TRBV15 with TRBJ2-1, with 10 positions matching TRBD2. This CDR3 contains 19 residues. Trimming cost V 0 bases and J 4 bases; bases outside gene matches: 12. Per the germline V gene, CDR1 is LNHNV and CDR2 is YYDKDF (reference sequence). This CDR3 is CATSRDPFSWTSGYNEQFF. Here the CDR3 DNA reads TGTGCCACCAGCAGAGATCCCTTTTCCTGGACTAGCGGATACAATGAGCAGTTCTTC.

CDR3 residues: CASAHPREAGELFF. In DNA, the CDR3 is TGTGCCAGCGCTCATCCGCGGGAGGCCGGGGAGCTGTTTTTT. The rearrangement joins TRBV7-9 to TRBJ2-2, with 8 bases that match TRBD2. V gave up 8 bases and J gave up 6 bases; unmatched junction bases: 8. CDR1 is SEHNR, CDR2 FQNEAQ, per germline (reference sequence). The CDR3 extends over 14 amino acids.

The chain is built from TRBV7-8 and TRBJ1-1; 9 bases line up with TRBD1. CDR1 and CDR2 (germline): SGHVS, FQNEAQ. This CDR3 is 16 amino acids long. V gave up 3 bases and J gave up 6 bases; unmatched junction bases: 11. The CDR3 loop reads CASSFPTLTGGAEAFF. DNA for the CDR3: TGTGCCAGCAGCTTCCCCACTCTCACAGGGGGCGCTGAAGCTTTCTTT.

The chain carries TRBV10-3 and TRBJ2-1; the match to TRBD1 covers 8 bases. J gave up 6 bases and V 10 bases, and 17 bases lay outside the gene matches. Germline assignment: CDR1 ENHRY and CDR2 SYGVKD. This CDR3 region has 16 residues. The CDR3 is CASRGHGYLVGNEQFF. As DNA, the CDR3 is TGTGCCAGCAGGGGGCATGGGTACTTGGTAGGCAATGAGCAGTTCTTC.

The rearrangement joins TRBV11-1 to TRBJ2-7, with 7 bases that match TRBD1. CDR3 size: 14 residues. Germline V gene sequence: CDR1 SGHAT, CDR2 FQDESV (reference sequence). Trimming at V came to 1 base and at J to 2 bases, leaving 2 bases not matched to a gene. The CDR3 DNA is TGTGCCAGCAGCTTAGAAGGGGGCGCCTACGAGCAGTACTTC. It specifies CASSLEGGAYEQYF.

This chain uses TRBV4-3 with TRBJ2-2; weak D call: TRBD2 (5 bases). Germline CDR1 and CDR2: LGHNA and YSLEER. The CDR3 totals 17 residues. Deletions cut 0 bases from V and 7 bases from J, with 18 bases between. CDR3 in DNA: TGCGCCAGCAGCCAAGATCGCGAGTTTTCGGGGAACGGGGAGCTGTTTTTT. It codes for CASSQDREFSGNGELFF.

This clone was picked up a small number of times. The chain combines TRBV4-2 with TRBJ2-1; D remains ambiguous. The CDR3 loop spans 13 amino acids. Germline V gives CDR1 LGHNA, CDR2 YNFKEQ. Trimming left V 1 base short and J 6 bases short, with 7 bases between. The CDR3: CASSQGLGNEQFF. For the CDR3, the DNA is TGTGCCAGCAGCCAAGGACTCGGCAATGAGCAGTTCTTC.

The chain has TRBV2 and TRBJ2-5; D possibly corresponds to TRBD2 (6 bases). This CDR3 has 15 amino acids. The germline gives CDR1 SNHLY, CDR2 FYNNEI. Trimming shortened V by 4 bases and J by 1 base, and 13 bases separated the two germline ends. The CDR3 spells CASSGYSGSQETQYF. The CDR3 DNA reads TGTGCCAGCAGTGGCTACTCCGGGAGCCAAGAGACCCAGTACTTC.

The V and J genes are TRBV4-1 and TRBJ2-1, with 8 bases fitting TRBD2. The germline V gene has CDR1 MGHRA and CDR2 YSYEKL. The CDR3 totals 18 residues. J lost 5 bases, V lost 0 bases, and 12 bases had no gene match. The CDR3 nucleotides are TGCGCCAGCAGCCAAGATCGATTTAGGACTAGCAGAAACAATGAGCAGTTCTTC. It specifies CASSQDRFRTSRNNEQFF.

This clone has more than one count but fewer than ten. The chain has TRBV2 and TRBJ1-5; D call uncertain. The germline V gene has CDR1 SNHLY and CDR2 FYNNEI. CDR3 size: 13 residues. V was trimmed by 6 bases and J by 3 bases, leaving 9 bases between them. CDR3 DNA sequence: TGTGCCAGCAGGGTCAGACTCAATCAGCCCCAGCATTTT. Amino acids: CASRVRLNQPQHF. The full variable domain, in which reference TRBV2 and TRBJ1-5 provide the parts outside the CDR3, is EPEVTQTPSHQVTQMGQEVILRCVPISNHLYFYWYRQILGQKVEFLVSFYNNEISEKSEIFDDQFSVERPDGSNFTLKIRSTKLEDSAMYFCASRVRLNQPQHFGDGTRLSIL.

The V call is TRBV2, the J call TRBJ1-2; D perhaps matches TRBD1 (5 bases). This CDR3 spans 14 amino acids. CDR1 is SNHLY and CDR2 is FYNNEI in the germline V gene. The germline V and J ends were trimmed by 2 bases and 5 bases, with 12 bases remaining between them. The CDR3 bases are TGTGCCAGCAGTGAACCCCCCGACAGTTATGGCTACACCTTC. Translated, it gives CASSEPPDSYGYTF.

This CDR3 is CASSGQTTDTQYF. The CDR3 nucleotides read TGTGCCAGCAGTGGACAGACGACAGATACGCAGTATTTT. The chain links TRBV6-4 to TRBJ2-3; D might be TRBD1 (5 bases). This CDR3 region has 13 residues. The ends were cut back, 4 bases at V and 3 bases at J, with 8 bases in the middle. Per germline, CDR1 MRHNA and CDR2 SNTAGT.

This chain links TRBV6-1 with TRBJ2-1; 16 bases align to TRBD2. The CDR3 is 16 residues long. CDR1 and CDR2 (germline): MNHNS, SASEGT. The V and J ends lost 3 bases and 7 bases, in that order; junction bases with no gene match: 3. The CDR3 protein is CASSEGTSGRGNEQFF. In DNA form, the CDR3 reads TGTGCCAGCAGTGAGGGGACTAGCGGGAGGGGTAATGAGCAGTTCTTC.

The CDR3 here is CASSDYGTVNTEAFF. As DNA, the CDR3 is TGTGCCAGCTCAGACTATGGGACAGTCAACACTGAAGCTTTCTTT. The chain joins TRBV18 to TRBJ1-1; TRBD1 agrees at 7 bases. This CDR3 is 15 amino acids long. Germline CDR1 KGHSH, CDR2 LQKENI. The ends lost 5 bases at V and 2 bases at J; junction bases unmatched: 8.

The chain joins TRBV11-3 to TRBJ2-5; no reliable D call. Trimming stripped 5 bases from V and 4 bases from J, with 8 bases between. The CDR3 consists of 12 residues. CDR1 is SGHNT and CDR2 is YENEEA in the germline V gene. The CDR3 DNA is TGTGCCAGCAGCCCCTCCCTAGAGACCCAGTACTTC. This gives the protein CASSPSLETQYF.

The chain couples TRBV29-1 to TRBJ2-3; weak D call: TRBD1 (5 bases). CDR3 length: 14 residues. Germline V gives CDR1 SQVTM, CDR2 ANQGSEA. V lost 7 bases to trimming and J lost 0 bases, with 14 bases between them. As DNA, the CDR3 is TGCAGCGCCTCAGAAGGGGCGAGCACAGATACGCAGTATTTT. This encodes CSASEGASTDTQYF.

In its sample, this clone was seen a few times. The V and J genes are TRBV28 and TRBJ1-4; 10 bases map to TRBD1. The ends lost 6 bases at V and 0 bases at J; junction bases unmatched: 7. The CDR3 runs to 17 residues. Germline lookup yields CDR1 MDHEN and CDR2 SYDVKM. CDR3 region: CASRRQGAQATNEKLFF. The CDR3, as DNA: TGTGCCAGCAGGAGACAGGGGGCACAGGCAACTAATGAAAAACTGTTTTTT.